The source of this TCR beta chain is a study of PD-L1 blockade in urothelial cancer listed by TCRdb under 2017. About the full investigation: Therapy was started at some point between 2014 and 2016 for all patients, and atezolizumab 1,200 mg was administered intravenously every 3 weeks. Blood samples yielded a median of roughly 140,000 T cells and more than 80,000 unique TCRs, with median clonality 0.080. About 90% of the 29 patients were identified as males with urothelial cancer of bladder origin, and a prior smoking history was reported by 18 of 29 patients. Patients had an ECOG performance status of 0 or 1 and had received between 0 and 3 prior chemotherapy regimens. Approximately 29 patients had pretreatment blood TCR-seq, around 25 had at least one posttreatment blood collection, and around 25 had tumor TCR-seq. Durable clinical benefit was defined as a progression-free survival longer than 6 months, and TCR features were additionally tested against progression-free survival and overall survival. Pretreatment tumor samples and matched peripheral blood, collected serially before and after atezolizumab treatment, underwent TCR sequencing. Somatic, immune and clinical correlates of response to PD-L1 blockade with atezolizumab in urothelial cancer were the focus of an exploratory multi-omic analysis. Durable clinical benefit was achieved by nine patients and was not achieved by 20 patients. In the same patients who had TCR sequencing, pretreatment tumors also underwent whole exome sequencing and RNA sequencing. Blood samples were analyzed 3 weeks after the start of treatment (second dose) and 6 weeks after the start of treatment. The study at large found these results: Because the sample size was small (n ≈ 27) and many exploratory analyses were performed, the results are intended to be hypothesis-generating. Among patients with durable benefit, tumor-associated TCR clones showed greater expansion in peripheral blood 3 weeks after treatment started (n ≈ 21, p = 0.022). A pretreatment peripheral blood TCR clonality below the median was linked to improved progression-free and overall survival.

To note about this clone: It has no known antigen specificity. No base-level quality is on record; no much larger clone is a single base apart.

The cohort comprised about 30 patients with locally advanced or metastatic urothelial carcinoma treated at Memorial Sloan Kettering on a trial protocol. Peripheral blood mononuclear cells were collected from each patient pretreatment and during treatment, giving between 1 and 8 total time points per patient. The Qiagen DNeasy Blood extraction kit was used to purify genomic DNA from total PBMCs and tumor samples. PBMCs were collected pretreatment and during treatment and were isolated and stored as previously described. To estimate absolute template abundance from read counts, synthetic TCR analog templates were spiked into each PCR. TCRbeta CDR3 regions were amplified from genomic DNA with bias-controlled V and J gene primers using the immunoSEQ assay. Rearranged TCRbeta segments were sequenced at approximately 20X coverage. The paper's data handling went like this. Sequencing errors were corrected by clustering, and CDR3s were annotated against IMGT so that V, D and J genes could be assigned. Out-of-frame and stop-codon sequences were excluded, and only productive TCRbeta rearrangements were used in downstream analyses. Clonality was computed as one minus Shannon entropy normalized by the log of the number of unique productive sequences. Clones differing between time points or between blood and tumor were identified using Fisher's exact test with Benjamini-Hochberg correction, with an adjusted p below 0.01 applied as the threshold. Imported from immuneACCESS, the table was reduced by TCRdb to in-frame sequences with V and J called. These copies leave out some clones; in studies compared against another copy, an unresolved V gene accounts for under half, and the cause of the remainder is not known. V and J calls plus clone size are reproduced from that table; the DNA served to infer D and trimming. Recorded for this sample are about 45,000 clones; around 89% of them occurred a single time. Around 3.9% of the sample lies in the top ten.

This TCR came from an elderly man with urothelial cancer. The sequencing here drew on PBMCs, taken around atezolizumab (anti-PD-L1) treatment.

The DNA is TGTGCCAGCAAAGTGACGTGGGACAGTTCCTACGAGCAGTACTTC. This encodes CASKVTWDSSYEQYF. The V gene is TRBV27 and the J gene is TRBJ2-7, and TRBD1 matches 7 of the central bases. The germline V and J ends show losses of 7 bases and 1 base respectively, and no gene match explains 10 bases of the junction. In the germline V gene (reference sequence), CDR1 corresponds to MNHEY and CDR2 to SMNVEV. The CDR3 contains 15 residues, cysteine and phenylalanine counted. This entry keeps only the CDR3 DNA: 45 bases, framed from base 1.